The T cell receptor beta chain under discussion was sequenced for a study of cytomegalovirus exposure and HLA in healthy donors. A remark on this clone: Antigen: not known.

V lost 3 bases to trimming and J lost 0 bases, with 8 bases between them. Looked up from germline, CDR1 is SGHAT and CDR2 is FQNNGV. The CDR3 runs to 15 residues. Primers for the PCR totalled 60 Vbeta and 13 Jbeta. TCRdb's table, derived via immunoSEQ multiplex PCR, lists solely in-frame clones and lacks some. Of nearly 110,000 clones detected, more than 65% appear once; the ten largest clones hold 2% to 2.5%. Regarding the study as a whole: The study reported that TCR beta sequences accurately predicted HLA-A and HLA-B alleles in most subjects. Earlier results showed most TCR beta V segments being productive about 87% or about 30% of the time.

This receptor was obtained from a young man in good health and CMV-seronegative. The sample taken for sequencing was PBMCs. The chain recombines TRBV11-2 with TRBJ2-2, with D uncertain. Here the CDR3 reads CASSFGAANTGELFF. CDR3 sequence (DNA): TGTGCCAGCAGCTTCGGCGCGGCGAACACCGGGGAGCTGTTTTTT.